Listed here are 20 T cell receptor beta chains from one sample, sequenced in a study of T cells after yellow fever vaccination. TCRdb analysed the 5' RACE reads with MiXCR anew, one entry per CDR3 protein. The table shows hundreds of thousands of distinct CDR3 sequences, with approximately 13% occurring only once. Sequences were derived from PBMCs, sampled on the day of the yellow fever booster vaccination. The receptors come from a man between 25 and 39 years old who received the YFV17D yellow fever vaccine.

This clonotype has a handful of counts. The rearrangement links TRBV10-3 to TRBJ2-3; perhaps TRBD2 as D (6 bases). The CDR3 is 15 residues long. The germline V and J ends were trimmed by 10 bases and 6 bases, with 23 bases remaining between them. Germline CDR1 is ENHRY and CDR2 is SYGVKD. The CDR3 loop reads CATCPGAGTWDTQYF. In DNA, the CDR3 is TGTGCCACCTGTCCCGGTGCCGGGACTTGGGATACGCAGTATTTT.

The rearrangement joins TRBV12-3 or TRBV12-4 to TRBJ2-7; TRBD2 matches 15 bases. There are 15 residues in the CDR3. The J segment lost 5 bases and the V segment lost 5 bases, leaving 4 bases of the junction unmatched. The CDR3 protein is CASSMGTSGRNEQYF. CDR3 nucleotide sequence: TGTGCCAGCAGTATGGGGACTAGCGGGAGGAACGAGCAGTACTTC.

The V call is TRBV24-1, the J call TRBJ2-1, with 9 bases lining up with TRBD2. V lost 3 bases to trimming and J lost 8 bases; unmatched junction nucleotides: 7. Per germline, CDR1 KGHDR and CDR2 SFDVKD. CDR3 size: 15 residues. The DNA for the CDR3 is TGTGCCACCAGTGATCCGGGACTAGCTGATGATGAGCAGTTCTTC. The encoded protein is CATSDPGLADDEQFF.

CDR3 sequence reads: CASSAQLAISSYNEQFF. The CDR3 bases are TGTGCCAGCAGCGCCCAGCTAGCGATAAGCTCCTACAATGAGCAGTTCTTC. The V gene is TRBV7-2, the J gene TRBJ2-1, with a tentative D call TRBD2 (6 bases). Trimming removed 5 bases at V and 0 bases at J, with 17 bases between. Germline CDR1 is SGHTA and CDR2 is FQGNSA. The CDR3 contains 17 residues. The complete variable domain, with remaining parts taken from reference TRBV7-2 and TRBJ2-1, reads GAGVSQSPSNKVTEKGKDVELRCDPISGHTALYWYRQSLGQGLEFLIYFQGNSAPDKSGLPSDRFSAERTGGSVSTLTIQRTQQEDSAVYLCASSAQLAISSYNEQFFGPGTRLTVL.

The chain joins TRBV13 to TRBJ1-2; perhaps TRBD1 as D (5 bases). Looked up from germline, CDR1 is PRHDT and CDR2 is FYEKMQ (reference sequence). The CDR3 totals 15 residues. V lost 1 base and J 9 bases, leaving 18 bases between the germline ends. For the CDR3, the DNA is TGTGCCAGCAGCTTAGAAGGGACCAGGGTGGGAAGCTACACCTTC. Translated, it gives CASSLEGTRVGSYTF.

This chain connects TRBV20-1 to TRBJ1-5, with 8 nucleotides matching TRBD1. Germline V gene lookup returns CDR1 DFQATT and CDR2 SNEGSKA (reference sequence). The CDR3 totals 15 residues. J lost 1 base, V lost 1 base, and 3 bases had no gene match. The CDR3 DNA is TGCAGTGCTAGAGGGACAGGGCGAAGCAATCAGCCCCAGCATTTT. Encoded protein: CSARGTGRSNQPQHF.

The chain employs TRBV10-3 and TRBJ1-2, with D possibly TRBD1 on 5 matching bases. The CDR3 contains 15 residues. In germline, CDR1 is ENHRY, CDR2 SYGVKD. V lost 0 bases and J lost 4, with 12 bases in between. In DNA form, the CDR3 reads TGTGCCATCAGTGAGTCAGGAGGGGACGGCTATGGCTACACCTTC. This sequence encodes CAISESGGDGYGYTF.

This clonotype was detected only a few times. The chain joins TRBV11-2 to TRBJ2-1; 8 bases agree with TRBD2. The CDR3 loop spans 15 amino acids. Germline V gene lookup returns CDR1 SGHAT and CDR2 FQNNGV. V was pared by 4 bases and J by 2 bases, with 4 bases of the junction left unmatched. CDR3 nucleotides: TGTGCCAGCAGCTATACTAGCGGAACCTACAATGAGCAGTTCTTC. It yields the protein CASSYTSGTYNEQFF.

The sample holds a few counts of this clonotype. The chain couples TRBV6-1 to TRBJ1-5; D is unclear. The CDR3 consists of 14 residues. The V gene's germline CDR1 is MNHNS and CDR2 SASEGT. With 6 bases removed from V and 2 bases from J, the gap between germline ends came to 11 bases. This CDR3 is CASRSQPGNQPQHF. The CDR3 nucleotides are TGTGCCAGCAGAAGCCAGCCTGGCAATCAGCCCCAGCATTTT.

The chain couples TRBV7-2 to TRBJ2-5; 7 nucleotides line up with TRBD1. From germline, CDR1 is SGHTA and CDR2 FQGNSA. This CDR3 spans 15 amino acids. J was trimmed by 4 bases and V by 5 bases; bases with no gene match: 10. The CDR3, as DNA: TGTGCCAGCAGCAGGAGACAGGGCCGGATAGAGACCCAGTACTTC. This encodes CASSRRQGRIETQYF.

The rearrangement uses TRBV3-1 and TRBJ2-7; 11 bases match TRBD2. The CDR3 has 15 amino acids. With V trimmed by 3 bases and J by 4 bases, 5 bases remained unmatched. Germline CDR1 is LGHDT and CDR2 is YNNKEL (reference sequence). The CDR3 sequence: CASSHSGTSGYEQYF. The CDR3 DNA reads as TGTGCCAGCAGCCATTCCGGGACTAGCGGTTACGAGCAGTACTTC.

This clonotype was seen only a few times. The chain couples TRBV11-2 to TRBJ2-2, with 8 bases identical to TRBD2. The CDR3 is 18 amino acids. Germline V CDR1 and CDR2: SGHAT, FQNNGV. The V gene end was trimmed by 5 bases and the J gene end by 4 bases; junction bases not matched to a gene: 15. CDR3 in DNA: TGTGCCAGCAGCCCCGGGGGGGGAGGGGCCGGGGTCACCGGGGAGCTGTTTTTT. Translated, it gives CASSPGGGGAGVTGELFF.

This chain uses TRBV29-1 with TRBJ2-7; 10 bases are shared with TRBD2. The CDR3 has 13 residues. Unmatched junction bases numbered 6, after V lost 4 bases and J lost 6 bases. The germline V gene has CDR1 SQVTM and CDR2 ANQGSEA. The CDR3 sequence is CSVGSGRDFEQYF. In DNA, the CDR3 is TGCAGCGTTGGAAGCGGGAGGGACTTCGAGCAGTACTTC.

The gene calls are TRBV11-1 and TRBJ1-6; D perhaps matches TRBD1 (6 bases). V was pared by 5 bases and J by 0 bases, with 17 bases between. The CDR3 extends over 18 amino acids. From germline, CDR1 is SGHAT and CDR2 FQDESV (reference sequence). CDR3 in DNA: TGTGCCAGCAGCCAGCAGGGACAAAAGAGCTCCTATAATTCACCCCTCCACTTT. Translating gives CASSQQGQKSSYNSPLHF.

This clonotype was detected a few times. For the CDR3, the DNA is TGCGCCAGCAGCCAAGCTACTAGCGGCCAAGAGACCCAGTACTTC. It yields the protein CASSQATSGQETQYF. The genes are TRBV4-3 and TRBJ2-5, with 8 bases fitting TRBD2. Trimming removed 1 base from V and 1 base from J; junction bases left unmatched: 2. Germline CDR1 reads LGHNA; CDR2 reads YSLEER. The CDR3 sequence is 15 residues long.

This clonotype was recorded a few times. J is TRBJ2-2 and V is TRBV4-3, with 13 nucleotides matching TRBD2. The V segment lost 0 bases and the J segment 1 base; nucleotides outside the gene matches: 5. Germline CDR1 is LGHNA and CDR2 is YSLEER. This CDR3 contains 19 residues. The CDR3 is CASSQETLAGGMNTGELFF. The CDR3, as DNA: TGCGCCAGCAGCCAAGAGACACTAGCGGGAGGGATGAACACCGGGGAGCTGTTTTTT.

This clonotype was recorded at least ten times. This chain joins TRBV27 and TRBJ2-7; TRBD1 matches at 7 bases. J was trimmed by 4 bases and V by 5 bases; bases with no gene match: 8. This CDR3 spans 14 amino acids. Germline V gives CDR1 MNHEY, CDR2 SMNVEV (reference sequence). The CDR3: CASSLTRQGYEQYF. In DNA form, the CDR3 reads TGTGCCAGCAGTCTCACGAGACAGGGATACGAGCAGTACTTC.

V is TRBV20-1 and J is TRBJ2-3, with 14 bases identical to TRBD2. There are 13 residues in the CDR3. With V trimmed by 6 bases and J by 11 bases, 7 bases remained unmatched. The V gene's germline CDR1 is DFQATT and CDR2 SNEGSKA (reference sequence). CDR3 protein: CSAPGTSGSGQYF. CDR3 bases: TGCAGTGCCCCCGGGACTAGCGGGAGTGGGCAGTATTTT.

Concerning this clonotype itself: A clone one base away is much larger, so this may be a read error. This chain links TRBV5-1 with TRBJ2-2, with 8 positions matching TRBD2. The CDR3 has 15 residues. Germline V gene sequence: CDR1 SGHRS, CDR2 YFSETQ. This chain's CDR3 is CASSFSGVNSGELFF. CDR3 nucleotides: TGCGCCAGCAGCTTTAGCGGGGTGAACTCCGGGGAGCTGTTTTTT.

This chain uses TRBV20-1 with TRBJ1-5, with unresolved D. The CDR3 is made up of 15 amino acids. From germline, CDR1 is DFQATT and CDR2 SNEGSKA (reference sequence). V lost 5 bases and J 7 bases, leaving 21 bases between the germline ends. The chain's CDR3 is CSAGAPSITGQPQHF. CDR3 nucleotides: TGCAGTGCTGGAGCCCCCTCAATTACCGGACAGCCCCAGCATTTT.